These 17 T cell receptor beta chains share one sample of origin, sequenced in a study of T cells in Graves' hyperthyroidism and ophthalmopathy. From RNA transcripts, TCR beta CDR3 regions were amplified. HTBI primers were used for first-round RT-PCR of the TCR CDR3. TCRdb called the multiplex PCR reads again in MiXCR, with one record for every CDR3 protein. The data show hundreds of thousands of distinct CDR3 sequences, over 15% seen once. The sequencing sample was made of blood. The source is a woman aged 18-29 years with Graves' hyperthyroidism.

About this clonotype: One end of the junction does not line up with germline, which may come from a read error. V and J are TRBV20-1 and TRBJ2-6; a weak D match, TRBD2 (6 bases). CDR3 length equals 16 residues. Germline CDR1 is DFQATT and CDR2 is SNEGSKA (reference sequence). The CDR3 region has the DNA TGCGGTGCTAGAGATAGGCGGGGCGGTGGGGCCAACGTCCTGACTTTC. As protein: CGARDRRGGGANVLTF.

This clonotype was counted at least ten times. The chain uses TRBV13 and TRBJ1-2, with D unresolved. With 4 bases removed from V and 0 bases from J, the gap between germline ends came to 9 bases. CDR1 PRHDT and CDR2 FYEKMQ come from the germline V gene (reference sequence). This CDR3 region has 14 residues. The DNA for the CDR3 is TGTGCCAGCAGCTCTCAGACAACTAACTATGGCTACACCTTC. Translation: CASSSQTTNYGYTF.

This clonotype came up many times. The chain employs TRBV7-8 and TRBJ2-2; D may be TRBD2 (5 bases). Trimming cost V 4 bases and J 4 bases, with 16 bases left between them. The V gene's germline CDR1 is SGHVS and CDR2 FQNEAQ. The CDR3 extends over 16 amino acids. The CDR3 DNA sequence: TGTGCCAGCAGCTCAACGAGGGTGGCGCCCACCGGGGAGCTGTTTTTT. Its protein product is CASSSTRVAPTGELFF.

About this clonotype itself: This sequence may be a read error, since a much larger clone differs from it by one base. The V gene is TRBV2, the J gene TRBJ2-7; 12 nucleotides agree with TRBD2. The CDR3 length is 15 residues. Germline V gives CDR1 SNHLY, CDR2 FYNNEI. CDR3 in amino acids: CASKRLAGASYEQCF. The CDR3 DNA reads TGTGCCAGCAAGAGACTAGCGGGGGCGTCCTACGAGCAGTGCTTC. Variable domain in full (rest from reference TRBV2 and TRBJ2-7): EPEVTQTPSHQVTQMGQEVILRCVPISNHLYFYWYRQILGQKVEFLVSFYNNEISEKSEIFDDQFSVERPDGSNFTLKIRSTKLEDSAMYFCASKRLAGASYEQCFGPGTRLTVT.

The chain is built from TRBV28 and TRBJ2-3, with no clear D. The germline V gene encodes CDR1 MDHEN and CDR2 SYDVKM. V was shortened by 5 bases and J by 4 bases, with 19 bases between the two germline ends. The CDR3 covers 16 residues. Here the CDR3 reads CASSINLLRRADTQYF. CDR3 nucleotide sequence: TGTGCCAGCAGTATAAACCTGCTAAGGAGAGCAGATACGCAGTATTTT.

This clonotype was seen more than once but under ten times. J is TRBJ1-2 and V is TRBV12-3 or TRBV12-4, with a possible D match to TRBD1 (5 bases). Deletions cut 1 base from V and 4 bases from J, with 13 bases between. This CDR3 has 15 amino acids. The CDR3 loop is CASSLGRVGTYGYTF. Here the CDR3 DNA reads TGTGCCAGCAGTTTAGGGAGGGTTGGGACCTATGGCTACACCTTC.

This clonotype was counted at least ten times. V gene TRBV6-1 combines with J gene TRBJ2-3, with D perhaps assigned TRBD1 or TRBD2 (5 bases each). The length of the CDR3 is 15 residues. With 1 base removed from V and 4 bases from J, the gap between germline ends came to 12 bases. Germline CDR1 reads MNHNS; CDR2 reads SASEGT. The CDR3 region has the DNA TGTGCCAGCAGTGAAGTAATCTTGGGGGCAGATACGCAGTATTTT. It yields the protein CASSEVILGADTQYF.

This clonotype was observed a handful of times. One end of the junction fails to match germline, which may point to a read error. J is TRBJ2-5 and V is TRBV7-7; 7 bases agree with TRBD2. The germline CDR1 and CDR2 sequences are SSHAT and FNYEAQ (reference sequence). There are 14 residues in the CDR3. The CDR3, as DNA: TGTGCTAGCAGCTCCGGGACTACCCAAGAGACCCAGTACTTC. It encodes CASSSGTTQETQYF.

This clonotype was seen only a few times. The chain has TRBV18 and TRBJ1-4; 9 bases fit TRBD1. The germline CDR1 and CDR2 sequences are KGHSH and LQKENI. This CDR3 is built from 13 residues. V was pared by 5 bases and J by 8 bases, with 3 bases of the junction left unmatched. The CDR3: CASSSGQGEKLFF. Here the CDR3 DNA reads TGTGCCAGCTCATCCGGACAGGGGGAAAAACTGTTTTTT. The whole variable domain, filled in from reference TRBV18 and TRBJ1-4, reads NAGVMQNPRHLVRRRGQEARLRCSPMKGHSHVYWYRQLPEEGLKFMVYLQKENIIDESGMPKERFSAEFPKEGPSILRIQQVVRGDSAAYFCASSSGQGEKLFFGSGTQLSVL.

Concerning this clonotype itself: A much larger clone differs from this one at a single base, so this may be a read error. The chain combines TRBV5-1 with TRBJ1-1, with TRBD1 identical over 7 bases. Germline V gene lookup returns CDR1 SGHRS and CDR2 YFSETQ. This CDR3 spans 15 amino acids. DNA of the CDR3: TGCGCCAGCAGCTTTCAATCGACAGGGAACACTGAAGCTTGCTTT. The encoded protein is CASSFQSTGNTEACF.

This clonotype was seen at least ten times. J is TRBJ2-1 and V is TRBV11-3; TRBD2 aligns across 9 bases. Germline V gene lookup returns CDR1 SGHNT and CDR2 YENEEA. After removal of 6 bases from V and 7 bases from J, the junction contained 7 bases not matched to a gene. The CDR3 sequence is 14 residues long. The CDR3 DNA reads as TGTGCCAGCAGTCTAGCGGGGTATAGGAATGAGCAGTTCTTC. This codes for CASSLAGYRNEQFF. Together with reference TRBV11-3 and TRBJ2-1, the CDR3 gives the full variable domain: EAGVVQSPRYKIIEKKQPVAFWCNPISGHNTLYWYLQNLGQGPELLIRYENEEAVDDSQLPKDRFSAERLKGVDSTLKIQPAELGDSAVYLCASSLAGYRNEQFFGPGTRLTVL.

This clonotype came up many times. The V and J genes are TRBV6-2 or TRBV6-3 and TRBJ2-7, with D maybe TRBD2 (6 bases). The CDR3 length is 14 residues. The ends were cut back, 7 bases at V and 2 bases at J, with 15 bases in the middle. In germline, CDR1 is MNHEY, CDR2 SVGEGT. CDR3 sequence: CASTPLSGTYEQYF. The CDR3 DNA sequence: TGTGCCAGCACTCCCCTTAGCGGAACCTACGAGCAGTACTTC.

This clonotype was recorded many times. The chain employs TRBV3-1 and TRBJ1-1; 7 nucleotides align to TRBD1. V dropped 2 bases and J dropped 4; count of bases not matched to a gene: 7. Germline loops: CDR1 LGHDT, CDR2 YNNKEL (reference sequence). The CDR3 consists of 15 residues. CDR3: CASSQLRGPVTEAFF. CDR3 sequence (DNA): TGTGCCAGCAGCCAATTGAGGGGGCCGGTCACTGAAGCTTTCTTT.

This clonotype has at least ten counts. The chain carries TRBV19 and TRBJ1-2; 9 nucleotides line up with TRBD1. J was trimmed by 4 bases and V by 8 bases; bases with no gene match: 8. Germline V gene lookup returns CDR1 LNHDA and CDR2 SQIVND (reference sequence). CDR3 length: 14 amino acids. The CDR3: CASVLQTGGYGYTF. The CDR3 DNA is TGTGCCAGTGTCCTTCAGACAGGGGGCTATGGCTACACCTTC.

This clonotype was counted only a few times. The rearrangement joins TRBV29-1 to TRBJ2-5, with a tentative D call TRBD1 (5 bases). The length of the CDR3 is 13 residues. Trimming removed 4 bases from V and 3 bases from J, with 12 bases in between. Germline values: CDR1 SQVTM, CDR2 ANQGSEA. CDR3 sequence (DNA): TGCAGCGTTGTGCCAGGGTTAGAAGAGACCCAGTACTTC. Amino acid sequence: CSVVPGLEETQYF.

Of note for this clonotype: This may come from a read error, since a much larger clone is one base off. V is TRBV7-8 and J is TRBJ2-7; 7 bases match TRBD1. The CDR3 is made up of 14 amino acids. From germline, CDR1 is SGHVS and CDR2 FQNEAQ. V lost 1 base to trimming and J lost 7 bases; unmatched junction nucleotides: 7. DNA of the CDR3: TGTGCCAGCAGCTTAGGGACAGGCCTGGGGGAGCAGTACTTC. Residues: CASSLGTGLGEQYF.

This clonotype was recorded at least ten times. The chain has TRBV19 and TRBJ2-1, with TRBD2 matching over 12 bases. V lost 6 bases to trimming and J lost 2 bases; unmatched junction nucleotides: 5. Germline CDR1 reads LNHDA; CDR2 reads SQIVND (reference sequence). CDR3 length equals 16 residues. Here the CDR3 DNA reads TGTGCCAGTAGCCGGACTAGCGGGACCGCCTACAATGAGCAGTTCTTC. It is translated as CASSRTSGTAYNEQFF.